A selection of T cell receptor beta chains follows, all from one sample in a study of blood T cell repertoires in COVID-19. TCRdb's copy holds only in-frame clones and misses some; the assay was immunoSEQ multiplex PCR. There are 120,000 to 150,000 clones in the sample; around 88% occur only once, and less than 2% lies in the top ten. Sample: peripheral blood. All receptors derive from an older woman with acute or convalescent COVID-19. Both conserved end residues are part of each CDR3. Fields, in order: clone size, J gene, V gene, D gene, CDR3 DNA, CDR3 protein. The D gene is left open where the match is weak. Rows may omit the clone size; those that give it use once, few, many or a size class.

size: -
J: TRBJ1-2
V: TRBV19
D: -
DNA: TGTGCCAGTAGCCCTACGGGGAACTATGGCTACACCTTC
CDR3: CASSPTGNYGYTF

size: once
J: TRBJ2-6
V: TRBV13
D: -
DNA: TGTGCCAGCAGCTTAGGGGAGGTTGTAGACTCTGGGGCCAACGTCCTGACTTTC
CDR3: CASSLGEVVDSGANVLTF

size: -
J: TRBJ1-2
V: TRBV6-5
D: TRBD1
DNA: TGTGCCAGCAGTTACGGGACAGGTTCGGTCTATGGCTACACCTTC
CDR3: CASSYGTGSVYGYTF

size: -
J: TRBJ1-5
V: TRBV7-2
D: -
DNA: TGTGCCAGCAGCTTAGCTTCTGCGAGCAATCAGCCCCAGCATTTT
CDR3: CASSLASASNQPQHF

size: -
J: TRBJ1-3
V: TRBV18
D: -
DNA: TGTGCCAGCGAAACCGGGAGCTCTGGAAACACCATATATTTT
CDR3: CASETGSSGNTIYF

size: -
J: TRBJ2-5
V: TRBV28
D: -
DNA: TGTGCCAGCAGTACCCGGGAACAGTTACAAGAGACCCAGTACTTC
CDR3: CASSTREQLQETQYF

size: -
J: TRBJ2-2
V: TRBV19
D: TRBD2
DNA: TGTGCCAGTACAGGACTAGCGGGTAACACCGGGGAGCTGTTTTTT
CDR3: CASTGLAGNTGELFF

size: -
J: TRBJ1-3
V: TRBV28
D: TRBD1
DNA: TGTGCCAGCAAGAGGGACAGGGCACTCTCTGGAAACACCATATATTTT
CDR3: CASKRDRALSGNTIYF

size: -
J: TRBJ1-5
V: TRBV2
D: TRBD1
DNA: TGTGCCAGCAGTCGGGACAGTGGGCAGCCCCAGCATTTT
CDR3: CASSRDSGQPQHF

size: -
J: TRBJ1-1
V: TRBV11-2
D: -
DNA: TGTGCCAGCAGCTTAGAGAGGGACACTGAAGCTTTCTTT
CDR3: CASSLERDTEAFF

size: -
J: TRBJ1-1
V: TRBV7-9
D: -
DNA: TGTGCCAGCAGCCTTTACACAGGTTCTGAAGAAGCTTTCTTT
CDR3: CASSLYTGSEEAFF

size: -
J: TRBJ1-1
V: TRBV2
D: -
DNA: TGTGCCAGCAGTGTAATGGGCAGGGCGAACACTGAAGCTTTCTTT
CDR3: CASSVMGRANTEAFF

size: -
J: TRBJ1-5
V: TRBV19
D: -
DNA: TGTGCCAGTAGTCCTAAGGGGCCGGCATCTAAATTGGGGCCCCAGCATTTT
CDR3: CASSPKGPASKLGPQHF

size: -
J: TRBJ1-6
V: TRBV19
D: TRBD1
DNA: TGTGCCACTAAGACAGGGGCTAATTCACCCCTCCACTTT
CDR3: CATKTGANSPLHF

size: -
J: TRBJ2-2
V: TRBV7-9
D: -
DNA: TGTGCCAGCAGCGCAACTTTGGTCACCGGGGAGCTGTTTTTT
CDR3: CASSATLVTGELFF

size: -
J: TRBJ1-2
V: TRBV7-9
D: TRBD1
DNA: TGTGCCAGCAGCCCTCGGGACAGGGCATATGGCTACACCTTC
CDR3: CASSPRDRAYGYTF

size: once
J: TRBJ2-7
V: TRBV18
D: TRBD1
DNA: TGTGCCAGCTCACCTAACAACCGGGACAGGGGCTACGAGCAGTACTTC
CDR3: CASSPNNRDRGYEQYF

size: once
J: TRBJ1-1
V: TRBV18
D: TRBD1
DNA: TGTGCCAGCTCCCCGACCGGACAGGGGAACACTGAAGCTTTCTTT
CDR3: CASSPTGQGNTEAFF

size: once
J: TRBJ2-7
V: TRBV9
D: TRBD1
DNA: TGTGCCAGCAGCGGGGGACAGGCATCCTACGAGCAGTACTTC
CDR3: CASSGGQASYEQYF